Described below is a single T cell receptor beta chain sequence and its context. Its antigen is not identified. The V and J ends lost 3 bases and 7 bases, in that order; junction bases with no gene match: 6. The germline V gene encodes CDR1 SGHDN and CDR2 FVKESK. This CDR3 contains 14 residues. This record belongs to a study of post-analysis software for immune sequencing data. General observations from the study: In patients, TRBV5-6, TRBV5-1 and TRBV20-1 belonged to about five TRBV segments found more frequently than in controls. Those samples that were prepared in the same batch co-clustered strongly by F measure. Diversity measured as normalized Chao1 was significantly lower in multiple sclerosis patients than in controls.

Built from TCR beta cDNA, the libraries had unique molecular identifiers in them. MiXCR was run by TCRdb on the PCR reads, yielding one entry per CDR3 protein. Found here are approximately 690,000 distinct CDR3 sequences, around 64% of them singletons; the top ten hold about 11%. The J gene is TRBJ2-4, the V gene TRBV14; TRBD1 agrees at 7 bases. Source material: blood. This clonotype was sampled from a girl between 2 and 10 years old with multiple sclerosis. This CDR3 reads CASSHRQGRNIQYF. The CDR3 DNA reads as TGTGCCAGCAGCCACAGACAGGGTAGGAACATTCAGTACTTC. Combining the CDR3 with reference TRBV14 and TRBJ2-4 gives the whole variable domain EAGVTQFPSHSVIEKGQTVTLRCDPISGHDNLYWYRRVMGKEIKFLLHFVKESKQDESGMPNNRFLAERTGGTYSTLKVQPAELEDSGVYFCASSHRQGRNIQYFGAGTRLSVL.